This entry is about one T cell receptor (beta chain). Its target is not known. This record belongs to a study of persistence of HIV-infected CD4 T cells. Study overall: A median of roughly 8 years of suppressive ART preceded sampling.

The stimulus was an HIV-1 Gag 15-mer peptide pool, about 1 ug/peptide/mL. CD40L/CD69 double-negative CD45RO-high memory CD4+ T cells were collected. Plasma HIV-1 RNA stayed below 50 copies/mL for at least 4 years. The CDR3 totals 13 residues. CDR1 and CDR2 from the germline V gene are MDHEN and SYDVKM. V lost 8 bases and J 0 bases, leaving 10 bases between the germline ends. General observations from the study: Antigen-responding cells were enriched for degenerate expanded CDR3beta sequences.

The immunoSEQ assay was version 4, run in survey mode. The repertoire was sequenced with immunoSEQ multiplex PCR; TCRdb's copy has only in-frame clones and lacks some. The sample includes tens of thousands of clones, 65% to 80% seen only once; the top ten take more than 1.5%. The sample was CD4+ T cells sorted from PBMCs after approximately 19-hour stimulation, taken from a patient who received antiretroviral therapy. The receptor was isolated from an adult man with HIV who was CMV-seropositive. The chain has TRBV28 and TRBJ1-1; D possibly corresponds to TRBD1 (5 bases). For the CDR3, the DNA is TGTGCCAGCGACAGCCAAATGAACACTGAAGCTTTCTTT. As protein: CASDSQMNTEAFF. Looking up the rest from reference TRBV28 and TRBJ1-1 gives the full variable domain: DVKVTQSSRYLVKRTGEKVFLECVQDMDHENMFWYRQDPGLGLRLIYFSYDVKMKEKGDIPEGYSVSREKKERFSLILESASTNQTSMYLCASDSQMNTEAFFGQGTRLTVV.